This T cell receptor (beta chain) was identified in a study of neurological immune-mediated disorders. Turning to the study itself: Secondary progressive cases numbered 3 among the approximately 35 multiple sclerosis patients, while the other 31 were relapsing-remitting.

CDR3 size: 15 residues. Trimming took 6 bases from V and 0 from J, leaving 9 bases between them. This clonotype was seen ten or more times. What it binds is unknown. Study-level results: Private repertoires in all groups were suggested by the absence of shared CDR3 amino acid sequences among expanded clones across subjects.

Each CDR3 protein gets one entry after TCRdb re-called the 5' RACE reads with MiXCR. The data hold some 120,000 distinct CDR3 sequences, with about 3.2% observed a single time. The material sequenced was PBMCs. This sequence was found in a woman under 40 with multiple sclerosis. J is TRBJ1-6 and V is TRBV12-3 or TRBV12-4; D gene ambiguous. CDR3 in amino acids: CASSPDGSYNSPLHF. The CDR3 DNA reads as TGTGCCAGCAGCCCTGACGGCTCCTATAATTCACCCCTCCACTTT.